Shown below are 13 T cell receptor beta chains from a single sample sequenced in a study of blood T cells in healthy people across ages. Alongside a J-beta primer mix, a sample-barcoded 5' primer served in a second PCR lasting about 7 to 11 cycles. TCRdb reprocessed the 5' RACE reads via MiXCR and lists one record per CDR3 protein. This table has roughly 1.5 million distinct CDR3 sequences, 42% appearing once. The sequencing sample was made of blood. The source of these receptors is a woman younger than 30 in good health.

V gene TRBV6-2 or TRBV6-3 combines with J gene TRBJ2-2; 8 bases are a match to TRBD1. Germline V gene sequence: CDR1 MNHEY, CDR2 SVGEGT. CDR3 size: 15 residues. J gave up 7 bases and V 6 bases, and 10 bases lay outside the gene matches. The CDR3 nucleotides are TGTGCCAGCAGCTACCTTCAGGGGGCAAGCGGGGAGCTGTTTTTT. Translation: CASSYLQGASGELFF.

The rearrangement joins TRBV7-2 to TRBJ2-7, with a possible D match to TRBD2 (5 bases). Germline V gene sequence: CDR1 SGHTA, CDR2 FQGNSA. The CDR3 totals 14 residues. Deletions cut 8 bases from V and 4 bases from J, with 18 bases between. CDR3 residues: CASRLGEPFYEQYF. CDR3 bases: TGTGCCAGCCGTCTCGGGGAGCCTTTTTACGAGCAGTACTTC.

The rearrangement links TRBV4-3 to TRBJ1-2; 7 nucleotides match TRBD1. Trimming at V came to 5 bases and at J to 4 bases, leaving 7 bases not matched to a gene. This CDR3 contains 14 residues. Germline values: CDR1 LGHNA, CDR2 YSLEER. The CDR3 loop is CASSATGAPYGYTF. The CDR3 DNA follows: TGCGCCAGCAGCGCAACAGGGGCGCCCTATGGCTACACCTTC.

The chain employs TRBV29-1 and TRBJ2-1, with 10 nucleotides matching TRBD1. CDR1 is SQVTM, CDR2 ANQGSEA, per germline. J lost 8 bases, V lost 6 bases, and 13 bases had no gene match. This CDR3 is 15 amino acids long. CDR3 sequence: CSVRPGTGVLYEQFF. The CDR3 nucleotides are TGCAGCGTACGACCCGGGACAGGGGTTCTCTATGAGCAGTTCTTC.

In its sample, this clonotype was seen a few times. The rearrangement joins TRBV3-1 to TRBJ1-1; D perhaps matches TRBD1 (5 bases). The CDR3 has 13 residues. Trimming stripped 3 bases from V and 4 bases from J, with 9 bases between. CDR1 LGHDT and CDR2 YNNKEL come from the germline V gene (reference sequence). The CDR3 protein is CASSQSRVTEAFF. In DNA, the CDR3 is TGTGCCAGCAGCCAGAGCAGGGTCACTGAAGCTTTCTTT.

This clonotype was seen only a few times. The V gene is TRBV5-1, the J gene TRBJ2-5; 9 bases fit TRBD1. The junction had 9 bases not matched to a gene; V was cut back by 4 bases and J by 5 bases. This CDR3 region has 15 residues. Germline V gene data show CDR1 as SGHRS and CDR2 as YFSETQ. This chain's CDR3 is CASSIRDREFETQYF. CDR3 nucleotides: TGCGCCAGCAGCATACGGGACAGGGAGTTTGAGACCCAGTACTTC.

This clonotype was picked up a small number of times. The chain links TRBV21-1 to TRBJ2-7. TRBV21-1 is annotated as a pseudogene. The CDR3 has 15 amino acids. CDR3 amino acids: CASSESKLESYEQYF. CDR3 bases: TGTGCCAGCAGCGAATCAAAACTAGAGTCCTACGAGCAGTACTTC.

The J gene is TRBJ2-5, the V gene TRBV20-1, with a weak D call TRBD2 (5 bases). There are 15 residues in the CDR3. V was cut by 0 bases and J by 4 bases, with 15 bases left in between. Per the germline V gene, CDR1 is DFQATT and CDR2 is SNEGSKA (reference sequence). The CDR3: CSARDRGPKGETQYF. Written as DNA, the CDR3 is TGCAGTGCTAGAGATCGCGGGCCGAAGGGAGAGACCCAGTACTTC.

V and J are TRBV5-6 and TRBJ1-5, with 8 bases fitting TRBD1. Per the germline V gene, CDR1 is SGHDT and CDR2 is YYEEEE. Unmatched junction bases numbered 7, after V lost 7 bases and J lost 7 bases. The length of the CDR3 is 13 residues. The CDR3, as DNA: TGTGCCAGCGGACAGGGCCCAGGGCAGCCCCAGCATTTT. Protein sequence: CASGQGPGQPQHF.

The V and J genes are TRBV27 and TRBJ2-5; possible D gene TRBD2, 5 bases. CDR3 length equals 13 residues. CDR1 is MNHEY, CDR2 SMNVEV, per germline (reference sequence). The V and J ends lost 6 bases and 3 bases respectively, with 11 bases between them. The CDR3 is CASSTDGKETQYF. The CDR3 DNA sequence: TGTGCCAGCAGCACGGACGGGAAAGAGACCCAGTACTTC.

In its sample, this clonotype was seen a few times. The V call is TRBV12-5, the J call TRBJ2-3; the match to TRBD1 covers 8 bases. The CDR3 spans 14 residues. Per germline, CDR1 LGHNT and CDR2 FRNRAP. V lost 6 bases, J lost 4 bases, and 6 bases stayed unmatched. The CDR3 is CASGPDRVADTQYF. CDR3 bases: TGTGCTAGTGGACCGGACAGGGTTGCAGATACGCAGTATTTT.

The chain joins TRBV12-3 or TRBV12-4 to TRBJ2-3; D might be TRBD1 (6 bases). The V gene lost 6 bases and the J gene lost 6 bases, with 13 bases spanning the gap. The CDR3 runs 13 residues. In DNA, the CDR3 is TGTGCCAGCAGGCGGACAGTCCTGGATACGCAGTATTTT. Its translation: CASRRTVLDTQYF.

This clonotype was seen at least ten times. V usage is TRBV5-1 and J usage is TRBJ2-1; D perhaps matches TRBD1 (5 bases). The CDR3 is 15 amino acids. Trimming shortened V by 0 bases and J by 5 bases, and 12 bases separated the two germline ends. CDR1 is SGHRS, CDR2 YFSETQ, per germline. CDR3 in amino acids: CASSLAPLDNNEQFF. The CDR3 nucleotides are TGCGCCAGCAGCTTGGCACCTTTGGACAACAATGAGCAGTTCTTC.